The clone carrying this T cell receptor beta chain was seen ten or more times. Unique molecular identifiers were incorporated when the TCRbeta library was constructed. In TCRdb, the PCR reads were re-called with MiXCR into one record per CDR3 protein. The table includes about 640,000 distinct CDR3 sequences, around 17% detected once. CDR1 and CDR2 (germline): DFQATT, SNEGSKA (reference sequence). Unmatched junction bases numbered 11, after V lost 0 bases and J lost 1 base. The CDR3 length is 20 residues. This sample was included in a study of T-cell reconstitution after alpha-beta-depleted transplantation in children.

Sequenced here: PBMCs from the stem cell graft donor, sampled from the stem cell graft. This sequence was found in a human donor who donated a stem cell graft to a child with acute myeloid leukemia. The chain carries TRBV20-1 and TRBJ2-1, with 14 nucleotides matching TRBD2. CDR3 nucleotides: TGCAGTGCTAGAGATCTAACGGGACTAGCGGGGGAACCATCCTACAATGAGCAGTTCTTC. Amino acid sequence: CSARDLTGLAGEPSYNEQFF.